A single sample gave rise to the 29 T cell receptor beta chains below, sequenced in a study of cytomegalovirus exposure and HLA in healthy donors. The protocol was immunoSEQ multiplex PCR, while the TCRdb copy is restricted to in-frame clones and leaves out a portion. The table has about 160,000 clones, 85% to 90% seen once. Sequenced input: PBMCs. These receptors originate from a young woman in good health and CMV-seropositive.

This chain uses TRBV5-1 with TRBJ2-1; TRBD2 matches 8 bases. The CDR3 totals 15 residues. V dropped 4 bases and J dropped 3; count of bases not matched to a gene: 6. In germline, CDR1 is SGHRS, CDR2 YFSETQ. In nucleotides, the CDR3 is TGCGCCAGCAGCGTATCCGGGACTAGCTACAATGAGCAGTTCTTC. Its protein is CASSVSGTSYNEQFF.

This clone was observed a single time. V is TRBV29-1 and J is TRBJ1-2; maybe TRBD1 (6 bases). V dropped 3 bases and J dropped 3 bases, with 11 bases sitting between them. Germline assignment: CDR1 SQVTM and CDR2 ANQGSEA. There are 13 residues in the CDR3. The CDR3 loop is CSVDLRQDYGYTF. The CDR3 DNA reads TGCAGCGTTGATTTACGACAGGACTATGGCTACACCTTC.

The chain recombines TRBV14 with TRBJ2-5; D gene ambiguous. Germline CDR1 SGHDN, CDR2 FVKESK. Trimming removed 1 base from V and 0 bases from J, with 6 bases in between. This CDR3 region has 14 residues. CDR3 DNA: TGTGCCAGCAGCCAAGTAAGAGACCAAGAGACCCAGTACTTC. This gives the protein CASSQVRDQETQYF.

J is TRBJ1-1 and V is TRBV2, with 7 bases lining up with TRBD1. V was clipped by 6 bases and J by 12 bases; unmatched bases: 13. The CDR3 length is 13 residues. Germline V gene data show CDR1 as SNHLY and CDR2 as FYNNEI. The CDR3 reads CASRIRPRQGTFF. In DNA, the CDR3 is TGTGCCAGCAGGATCAGACCTAGACAGGGAACTTTCTTT.

The chain employs TRBV4-3 and TRBJ2-5, with TRBD1 identical over 7 bases. The CDR3 extends over 16 amino acids. V lost 1 base, J lost 4 bases, and 9 bases stayed unmatched. CDR1 is LGHNA and CDR2 is YSLEER in the germline V gene. CDR3 residues: CASSQARQGLGETQYF. DNA of the CDR3: TGCGCCAGCAGCCAAGCCCGACAGGGCTTGGGAGAGACCCAGTACTTC.

The V call is TRBV19, the J call TRBJ2-5; maybe TRBD1 (5 bases). The CDR3 totals 15 residues. Germline loops: CDR1 LNHDA, CDR2 SQIVND (reference sequence). V was pared by 3 bases and J by 2 bases, with 13 bases between. CDR3 DNA sequence: TGTGCCAGTAGTATGCTCCAGGGTTGGCAAGAGACCCAGTACTTC. Its protein is CASSMLQGWQETQYF. Based on the CDR3 plus reference TRBV19 and TRBJ2-5, the full variable domain is DGGITQSPKYLFRKEGQNVTLSCEQNLNHDAMYWYRQDPGQGLRLIYYSQIVNDFQKGDIAEGYSVSREKKESFPLTVTSAQKNPTAFYLCASSMLQGWQETQYFGPGTRLLVL.

The chain carries TRBV7-9 and TRBJ2-5; D might be TRBD2 (5 bases). Germline CDR1 reads SEHNR; CDR2 reads FQNEAQ (reference sequence). Trimming removed 5 bases at V and 7 bases at J, with 17 bases between. The CDR3 consists of 14 residues. CDR3: CASSAGGPLGTQYF. The CDR3 coding sequence is TGTGCCAGCAGCGCGGGCGGTCCTCTGGGGACCCAGTACTTC.

The V call is TRBV4-3, the J call TRBJ2-7; 9 bases are shared with TRBD2. With 0 bases clipped from V and 0 bases from J, the junction kept 3 bases outside the gene matches. Per the germline V gene, CDR1 is LGHNA and CDR2 is YSLEER. The CDR3 is 16 residues long. In nucleotides, the CDR3 is TGCGCCAGCAGCCAAGATGGTAGCGGGAGCTCCTACGAGCAGTACTTC. This gives the protein CASSQDGSGSSYEQYF.

The chain links TRBV7-6 to TRBJ2-5, with D possibly TRBD1 on 7 matching bases. The CDR3 covers 15 residues. The V gene lost 2 bases and the J gene lost 2 bases, with 12 bases spanning the gap. Germline V lookup: CDR1 SGHVS, CDR2 FNYEAQ. CDR3 region: CASSLQAGQQETQYF. The CDR3 nucleotides are TGTGCCAGCAGCTTACAGGCGGGACAGCAAGAGACCCAGTACTTC.

The V call is TRBV15, the J call TRBJ2-5; the D gene is possibly TRBD1 (5 bases). CDR3 length equals 14 residues. Trimming stripped 0 bases from V and 7 bases from J, with 12 bases between. Germline values: CDR1 LNHNV, CDR2 YYDKDF (reference sequence). CDR3 nucleotides: TGTGCCACCAGCAGAGATCCGGCTAGGGGGACCCAGTACTTC. It is translated as CATSRDPARGTQYF.

The chain employs TRBV13 and TRBJ2-2, with 11 bases aligning to TRBD2. CDR3 length: 18 amino acids. CDR1 and CDR2 from the germline V gene are PRHDT and FYEKMQ (reference sequence). V dropped 0 bases and J dropped 3; count of bases not matched to a gene: 6. CDR3 protein: CASSLGLAGAKDTGELFF. Written as DNA, the CDR3 is TGTGCCAGCAGCTTAGGACTAGCGGGAGCGAAGGACACCGGGGAGCTGTTTTTT.

The V call is TRBV18, the J call TRBJ2-1; D is possibly TRBD1 (6 bases). Trimming shortened V by 3 bases and J by 10 bases, and 10 bases separated the two germline ends. The CDR3 sequence is 12 residues long. CDR1 and CDR2 from the germline V gene are KGHSH and LQKENI. This CDR3 reads CASSPTDREQFF. The CDR3 DNA is TGTGCCAGCTCACCGACTGACAGGGAGCAGTTCTTC.

V gene TRBV10-1 combines with J gene TRBJ2-1, with D unclear. The V end was cut by 3 bases, the J end by 10 bases, with 13 bases between. Germline CDR1 reads WNHNN; CDR2 reads SYGVQD (reference sequence). The CDR3 sequence is 13 residues long. CDR3 nucleotides: TGCGCCAGCAGTGACCCGCCGGGTCTAGAGCAGTTCTTC. Amino acids: CASSDPPGLEQFF.

The chain carries TRBV11-3 and TRBJ2-3; the match to TRBD1 covers 9 bases. Germline CDR1 reads SGHNT; CDR2 reads YENEEA. The J segment lost 4 bases and the V segment lost 5 bases, leaving 7 bases of the junction unmatched. This CDR3 comprises 15 residues. CDR3 bases: TGTGCCAGCAGCCTCGGGACAGGGTTAGCAGATACGCAGTATTTT. Translated: CASSLGTGLADTQYF.

This clone was found a few times. The chain uses TRBV19 and TRBJ1-2; the D gene is possibly TRBD1 (6 bases). There are 14 residues in the CDR3. With 3 bases removed from V and 5 bases from J, the gap between germline ends came to 13 bases. Per the germline V gene, CDR1 is LNHDA and CDR2 is SQIVND (reference sequence). CDR3 region: CASSIRDTEYGYTF. DNA for the CDR3: TGTGCCAGTAGTATCAGGGACACCGAATATGGCTACACCTTC.

With respect to this clone: At one end, the junction sequence differs from germline, possibly due to a read error. The rearrangement uses TRBV5-4 and TRBJ2-7, with D uncertain. Germline V gene data show CDR1 as SGHNT and CDR2 as YYREEE (reference sequence). CDR3 length: 12 amino acids. The CDR3 sequence is CASSLDSFEQYF. In DNA form, the CDR3 reads TGTGCCAGCAGCTTGGATTCCTTCGAGCAGTACTTC.

V is TRBV27 and J is TRBJ1-5, with D hard to call. Germline loops: CDR1 MNHEY, CDR2 SMNVEV (reference sequence). Trimming pared 3 bases from V and 7 bases from J, leaving 13 bases between. The CDR3 is 14 amino acids. CDR3 protein: CASSFDGNLQPQHF. The CDR3 DNA is TGTGCCAGCAGTTTTGACGGGAACCTCCAGCCCCAGCATTTT.

The genes are TRBV10-2 and TRBJ2-1; D is unresolved. V gave up 4 bases and J gave up 6 bases, with 7 bases separating them. Germline CDR1 reads WSHSY; CDR2 reads SAAADI. CDR3 length: 12 amino acids. CDR3 sequence (DNA): TGCGCCAGCAGTGCGCGGTTCAATGAGCAGTTCTTC. This sequence encodes CASSARFNEQFF.

The chain employs TRBV15 and TRBJ1-2; no definite D call. The CDR3 has 14 amino acids. Germline V gives CDR1 LNHNV, CDR2 YYDKDF (reference sequence). The V and J ends lost 0 bases and 0 bases respectively, with 5 bases between them. CDR3 protein: CATSRDVTNYGYTF. For the CDR3, the DNA is TGTGCCACCAGCAGAGATGTCACTAACTATGGCTACACCTTC. The full variable domain, completed using reference TRBV15 and TRBJ1-2, is DAMVIQNPRYQVTQFGKPVTLSCSQTLNHNVMYWYQQKSSQAPKLLFHYYDKDFNNEADTPDNFQSRRPNTSFCFLDIRSPGLGDTAMYLCATSRDVTNYGYTFGSGTRLTVV.

The genes are TRBV18 and TRBJ2-1, with D possibly being TRBD2 (5 bases). The CDR3 is made up of 16 amino acids. Per germline, CDR1 KGHSH and CDR2 LQKENI. Trimming removed 2 bases at V and 3 bases at J, with 14 bases between. The CDR3 sequence: CASSPLDFRIYNEQFF. The CDR3 DNA follows: TGTGCCAGCTCACCATTGGACTTCAGAATCTACAATGAGCAGTTCTTC.

This clone has more than one count but fewer than ten. The J gene is TRBJ2-5, the V gene TRBV7-3; no reliable D call. The germline V and J ends were trimmed by 1 base and 2 bases, with 8 bases remaining between them. The CDR3 totals 14 residues. Germline V lookup: CDR1 SGHTA, CDR2 FQGTGA. The CDR3 DNA reads as TGTGCCAGCAGCTTAATCGCGGCACAAGAGACCCAGTACTTC. Its protein product is CASSLIAAQETQYF.

This chain connects TRBV18 to TRBJ2-1; 10 bases line up with TRBD2. CDR3 length equals 16 residues. Germline V gene data show CDR1 as KGHSH and CDR2 as LQKENI. Germline trimming cut 0 bases from V and 6 bases from J; bases unmatched to any gene: 5. This CDR3 is CASSPPGTSESNEQFF. The DNA for the CDR3 is TGTGCCAGCTCACCACCCGGGACTAGCGAATCCAATGAGCAGTTCTTC.

The genes are TRBV29-1 and TRBJ1-2; TRBD1 agrees at 10 bases. The length of the CDR3 is 13 residues. The junction had 3 bases not matched to a gene; V was cut back by 2 bases and J by 6 bases. Germline CDR1 reads SQVTM; CDR2 reads ANQGSEA. The CDR3 is CSVERQGANGYTF. The DNA of the CDR3 is TGCAGCGTTGAAAGACAGGGGGCGAATGGCTACACCTTC.

The rearrangement uses TRBV5-6 and TRBJ2-2, with D tentatively TRBD2 (5 bases). CDR3 size: 15 residues. Germline CDR1 SGHDT, CDR2 YYEEEE. Trimming took 4 bases from V and 3 from J, leaving 13 bases between them. The CDR3 nucleotides are TGTGCCAGCAGCGAACCTACTAGGGACACCGGGGAGCTGTTTTTT. This gives the protein CASSEPTRDTGELFF.

The chain uses TRBV28 and TRBJ2-7; possibly TRBD2 for D (5 bases). V gave up 7 bases and J gave up 6 bases, with 16 bases separating them. The V gene's germline CDR1 is MDHEN and CDR2 SYDVKM. The CDR3 contains 13 residues. The CDR3 sequence: CASIPNIGGEQYF. The DNA for the CDR3 is TGTGCCAGCATCCCAAACATAGGAGGCGAGCAGTACTTC.

The rearrangement links TRBV28 to TRBJ2-1; D might be TRBD1 (5 bases). There are 15 residues in the CDR3. Trimming left V 5 bases short and J 6 bases short, with 17 bases between. From germline, CDR1 is MDHEN and CDR2 SYDVKM. CDR3 sequence (DNA): TGTGCCAGCAGTACCCCCCATGGGGCCCCCAATGAGCAGTTCTTC. This encodes CASSTPHGAPNEQFF. Combining the CDR3 with reference TRBV28 and TRBJ2-1 gives the whole variable domain DVKVTQSSRYLVKRTGEKVFLECVQDMDHENMFWYRQDPGLGLRLIYFSYDVKMKEKGDIPEGYSVSREKKERFSLILESASTNQTSMYLCASSTPHGAPNEQFFGPGTRLTVL.

The chain combines TRBV5-1 with TRBJ1-2; 8 nucleotides align to TRBD1. V was pared by 7 bases and J by 1 base, with 6 bases of the junction left unmatched. The CDR3 has 14 amino acids. Per germline, CDR1 SGHRS and CDR2 YFSETQ. CDR3 nucleotides: TGCGCCAGCCGACCAACAGGGGGTAACTATGGCTACACCTTC. Its protein is CASRPTGGNYGYTF.

V usage is TRBV7-9 and J usage is TRBJ1-4; D gene ambiguous. The CDR3 loop spans 14 amino acids. The V gene's germline CDR1 is SEHNR and CDR2 FQNEAQ (reference sequence). Trimming removed 4 bases from V and 4 bases from J, with 10 bases in between. The DNA of the CDR3 is TGTGCCAGCAGCTCCGGGAACAATAATGAAAAACTGTTTTTT. Protein sequence: CASSSGNNNEKLFF.

The chain recombines TRBV5-4 with TRBJ2-1, with 13 bases fitting TRBD2. The CDR3 runs 14 residues. V gave up 6 bases and J gave up 9 bases; unmatched junction bases: 6. From germline, CDR1 is SGHNT and CDR2 YYREEE (reference sequence). CDR3 nucleotides: TGTGCCAGCAACGGACTAGCGGGAGTTGGTGAGCAGTTCTTC. This gives the protein CASNGLAGVGEQFF.